This entry lists 8 T cell receptor beta chains sequenced from one sample in a study of radiotherapy plus CTLA-4 blockade in lung cancer. TCRdb's copy holds only in-frame clones and misses some; the assay was immunoSEQ multiplex PCR. The sample lists tens of thousands of clones, about 80% occurring once. The input for sequencing was peripheral blood, taken from a patient treated with radiotherapy plus ipilimumab. These receptors all stem from a human donor with non-small cell lung cancer who had a complete response to radiotherapy plus ipilimumab.

The gene calls are TRBV6-1 and TRBJ2-7; D gene uncertain. Deletions cut 2 bases from V and 6 bases from J, with 14 bases between. Looked up from germline, CDR1 is MNHNS and CDR2 is SASEGT. The CDR3 consists of 14 residues. The CDR3 loop reads CASSESTPPAEQYF. In nucleotides, the CDR3 is TGTGCCAGCAGTGAAAGTACCCCGCCCGCCGAGCAGTACTTC.

The chain employs TRBV18 and TRBJ1-5; a weak D match, TRBD1 (6 bases). Per the germline V gene, CDR1 is KGHSH and CDR2 is LQKENI. V dropped 6 bases and J dropped 0 bases, with 15 bases sitting between them. This CDR3 is 16 amino acids long. Here the CDR3 DNA reads TGTGCCAGCTCCCCAGGGGCGCGGAGTAGCAATCAGCCCCAGCATTTT. This gives the protein CASSPGARSSNQPQHF.

The genes are TRBV19 and TRBJ1-1; 10 bases align to TRBD1. Trimming at V came to 1 base and at J to 5 bases, leaving 4 bases not matched to a gene. The V gene's germline CDR1 is LNHDA and CDR2 SQIVND (reference sequence). The CDR3 totals 15 residues. The CDR3 nucleotides are TGTGCCAGTAGTATAGTCGGGACAGGGGTGACTGAAGCTTTCTTT. Translated, it gives CASSIVGTGVTEAFF.

This chain joins TRBV21-1 and TRBJ1-5. TRBV21-1 is deemed a pseudogene. This CDR3 has 15 amino acids. CDR3 sequence: CGKPPLDGLGQPQHF. CDR3 sequence (DNA): TGTGGCAAGCCCCCACTGGACGGTCTAGGTCAGCCCCAGCATTTT.

This clone was seen more than once but under ten times. The chain has TRBV10-3 and TRBJ2-2, with unresolved D. This CDR3 has 14 amino acids. V was shortened by 5 bases and J by 4 bases, with 11 bases between the two germline ends. The V gene's germline CDR1 is ENHRY and CDR2 SYGVKD. CDR3 loop: CAISQERSTGELFF. DNA for the CDR3: TGTGCCATCAGTCAAGAGAGAAGCACCGGGGAGCTGTTTTTT.

The chain combines TRBV10-3 with TRBJ2-3; 9 positions agree with TRBD2. The CDR3 contains 14 residues. The germline CDR1 and CDR2 sequences are ENHRY and SYGVKD. V lost 9 bases and J lost 0; bases outside the gene matches: 4. The CDR3 coding sequence is TGTGCCATTAGACTAGCGGAGAGCACAGATACGCAGTATTTT. It specifies CAIRLAESTDTQYF.

The chain has TRBV7-2 and TRBJ2-5, with D unclear. The CDR3 contains 14 residues. V lost 1 base and J lost 2, with 8 bases in between. Per germline, CDR1 SGHTA and CDR2 FQGNSA. The CDR3 spells CASSLGMQQETQYF. The DNA of the CDR3 is TGTGCCAGCAGCTTAGGTATGCAGCAAGAGACCCAGTACTTC. Filled out from reference TRBV7-2 and TRBJ2-5, the complete variable domain reads GAGVSQSPSNKVTEKGKDVELRCDPISGHTALYWYRQSLGQGLEFLIYFQGNSAPDKSGLPSDRFSAERTGGSVSTLTIQRTQQEDSAVYLCASSLGMQQETQYFGPGTRLLVL.

This clone was seen a single time. The V and J genes are TRBV5-1 and TRBJ2-6, with 8 nucleotides matching TRBD1. The CDR3 covers 16 residues. Germline CDR1 SGHRS, CDR2 YFSETQ. The V segment lost 1 base and the J segment 2 bases; nucleotides outside the gene matches: 2. The CDR3 spells CASSLPGGAGANVLTF. CDR3 nucleotides: TGCGCCAGCAGCTTGCCAGGGGGCGCTGGGGCCAACGTCCTGACTTTC.